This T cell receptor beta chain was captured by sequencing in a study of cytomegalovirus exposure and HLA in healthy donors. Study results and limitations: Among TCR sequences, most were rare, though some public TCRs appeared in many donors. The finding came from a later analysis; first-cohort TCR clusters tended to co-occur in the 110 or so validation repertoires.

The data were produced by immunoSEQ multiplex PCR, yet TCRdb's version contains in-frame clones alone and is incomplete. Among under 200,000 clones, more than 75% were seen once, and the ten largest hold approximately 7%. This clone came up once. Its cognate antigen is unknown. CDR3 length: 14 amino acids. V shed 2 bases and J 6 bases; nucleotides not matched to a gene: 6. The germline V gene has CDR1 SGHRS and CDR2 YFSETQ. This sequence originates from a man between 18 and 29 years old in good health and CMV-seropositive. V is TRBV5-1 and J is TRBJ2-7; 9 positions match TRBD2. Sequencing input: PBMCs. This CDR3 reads CASSLRAGGGEQYF. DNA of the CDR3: TGCGCCAGCAGCTTACGAGCGGGAGGCGGCGAGCAGTACTTC.